A single sample is the source of the 13 T cell receptor beta chains below, sequenced in a study of yellow fever vaccine responses in identical twins. TCRdb called the RT-PCR reads again in MiXCR, with one record for every CDR3 protein. The data contain several thousand distinct CDR3 sequences, roughly 86% of them seen just once; the ten biggest clones take up approximately 1.6%. This sample comprised T cells from blood (PBMCs), unsorted or a sorted subset (not recorded which), obtained before or after yellow fever vaccination (not recorded which). Source of these receptors: a woman aged 18-29 years who received the yellow fever vaccine.

The chain links TRBV11-3 to TRBJ1-2; no clear D gene. CDR3 length equals 13 residues. Germline CDR1 and CDR2: SGHNT and YENEEA. V was shortened by 4 bases and J by 8 bases, with 14 bases between the two germline ends. This CDR3 is CASSSGRAGGYTF. The CDR3 DNA follows: TGTGCCAGCAGCTCCGGACGGGCGGGGGGCTACACCTTC.

The CDR3 is CASSSDRGKTQYF. CDR3 sequence (DNA): TGCGCCAGCAGCTCCGACAGGGGGAAGACCCAGTACTTC. The chain is built from TRBV5-1 and TRBJ2-5; 9 bases agree with TRBD1. The CDR3 length is 13 residues. J was trimmed by 6 bases and V by 3 bases; bases with no gene match: 3. CDR1 is SGHRS and CDR2 is YFSETQ in the germline V gene.

This chain links TRBV23-1 with TRBJ2-7, with 9 bases lining up with TRBD1. TRBV23-1 is an ORF for which the function is uncertain. V lost 5 bases, J lost 0 bases, and 11 bases stayed unmatched. The CDR3 is 17 residues long. CDR3 residues: CASSRDRDPYSSYEQYF. Written as DNA, the CDR3 is TGCGCCAGCAGTAGGGACAGGGATCCCTATAGCTCCTACGAGCAGTACTTC.

The chain combines TRBV4-2 with TRBJ2-1; D perhaps matches TRBD1 (5 bases). The V and J ends lost 0 bases and 13 bases respectively, with 16 bases between them. The CDR3 has 14 amino acids. Per germline, CDR1 LGHNA and CDR2 YNFKEQ. Written as DNA, the CDR3 is TGTGCCAGCAGCCAAGATCAGGGCCGGCAAGTTCAGTTCTTC. Protein sequence: CASSQDQGRQVQFF.

This CDR3 reads CASRPMGGSEQFF. The CDR3 DNA reads as TGTGCCAGCAGGCCTATGGGGGGCTCTGAGCAGTTCTTC. This chain connects TRBV6-1 to TRBJ2-1, with D perhaps given as TRBD1 or TRBD2 (6 bases each). In germline, CDR1 is MNHNS, CDR2 SASEGT. V lost 6 bases and J 9 bases, leaving 15 bases between the germline ends. CDR3 size: 13 residues.

The CDR3 region has the DNA TGTGCCAGCAGCTCCAGGAGCTCCTACGAGCAGTACTTC. Residues: CASSSRSSYEQYF. This rearrangement joins TRBV11-3 to TRBJ2-7; D unresolved. Germline V lookup: CDR1 SGHNT, CDR2 YENEEA. This CDR3 comprises 13 residues. Trimming stripped 4 bases from V and 0 bases from J, with 7 bases between.

In DNA, the CDR3 is TGTGCCAGCTCACCAACGCTCGGGAATTCACCCCTCCACTTT. This translates into CASSPTLGNSPLHF. The chain carries TRBV18 and TRBJ1-6; D ambiguous. The CDR3 sequence is 14 residues long. CDR1 and CDR2 (germline): KGHSH, LQKENI. With 2 bases removed from V and 7 bases from J, the gap between germline ends came to 9 bases.

The chain uses TRBV3-1 and TRBJ2-7; a possible D gene is TRBD2 (5 bases). Germline V CDR1 and CDR2: LGHDT, YNNKEL (reference sequence). V was cut by 5 bases and J by 1 base, with 6 bases left in between. The CDR3 extends over 12 amino acids. CDR3 sequence (DNA): TGTGCCAGCAGCGGGGAGTCCTACGAGCAGTACTTC. This sequence encodes CASSGESYEQYF.

In its sample, this clonotype was seen a few times. The J gene is TRBJ2-1, the V gene TRBV24-1, with D tentatively TRBD1 or TRBD2 (5 bases each). The CDR3 is made up of 14 amino acids. Germline V lookup: CDR1 KGHDR, CDR2 SFDVKD. V was clipped by 1 base and J by 6 bases, with 9 bases between them. The CDR3 here is CATSDFLRGNEQFF. The DNA of the CDR3 is TGTGCCACCAGTGATTTTCTGAGGGGCAATGAGCAGTTCTTC.

The genes are TRBV29-1 and TRBJ1-2; D ambiguous. The CDR3 spans 12 residues. The ends were cut back, 4 bases at V and 4 bases at J, with 10 bases in the middle. Germline CDR1 SQVTM, CDR2 ANQGSEA. In nucleotides, the CDR3 is TGCAGCGTTGTAGAGGGCACCTATGGCTACACCTTC. It codes for CSVVEGTYGYTF.

The rearrangement links TRBV5-6 to TRBJ1-1; D unclear. The CDR3 length is 14 residues. V lost 2 bases, J lost 1 base, and 9 bases lay in between. The germline gives CDR1 SGHDT, CDR2 YYEEEE. The CDR3 loop reads CASSLSAANTEAFF. The CDR3 region has the DNA TGTGCCAGCAGCTTATCGGCAGCGAACACTGAAGCTTTCTTT.

The J gene is TRBJ2-3, the V gene TRBV13; 9 bases match TRBD1. The germline CDR1 and CDR2 sequences are PRHDT and FYEKMQ (reference sequence). The CDR3 contains 15 residues. J was trimmed by 4 bases and V by 5 bases; bases with no gene match: 7. Written as DNA, the CDR3 is TGTGCCAGCAGCCTCGGGACAGGGATGTCAGATACGCAGTATTTT. Amino acids: CASSLGTGMSDTQYF.

J is TRBJ2-7 and V is TRBV11-3; 7 bases are a match to TRBD1. V gave up 1 base and J gave up 0 bases; unmatched junction bases: 9. The germline CDR1 and CDR2 sequences are SGHNT and YENEEA. There are 17 residues in the CDR3. The CDR3 is CASSLVVTRGLSYEQYF. The CDR3 DNA sequence: TGTGCCAGCAGCTTAGTGGTGACGAGGGGGCTCTCCTACGAGCAGTACTTC. Complete variable domain (other parts from reference TRBV11-3 and TRBJ2-7): EAGVVQSPRYKIIEKKQPVAFWCNPISGHNTLYWYLQNLGQGPELLIRYENEEAVDDSQLPKDRFSAERLKGVDSTLKIQPAELGDSAVYLCASSLVVTRGLSYEQYFGPGTRLTVT.